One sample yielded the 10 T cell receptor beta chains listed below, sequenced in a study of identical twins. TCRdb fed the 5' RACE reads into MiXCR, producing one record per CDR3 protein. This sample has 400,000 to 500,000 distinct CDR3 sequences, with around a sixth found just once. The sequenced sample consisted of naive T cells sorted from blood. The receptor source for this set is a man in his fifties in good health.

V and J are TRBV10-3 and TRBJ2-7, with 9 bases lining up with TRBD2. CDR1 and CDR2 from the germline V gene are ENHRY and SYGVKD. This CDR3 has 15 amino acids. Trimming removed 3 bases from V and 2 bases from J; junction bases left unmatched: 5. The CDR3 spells CAISEGLAGPYEQYF. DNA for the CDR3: TGTGCCATCAGTGAAGGGCTAGCGGGGCCCTACGAGCAGTACTTC.

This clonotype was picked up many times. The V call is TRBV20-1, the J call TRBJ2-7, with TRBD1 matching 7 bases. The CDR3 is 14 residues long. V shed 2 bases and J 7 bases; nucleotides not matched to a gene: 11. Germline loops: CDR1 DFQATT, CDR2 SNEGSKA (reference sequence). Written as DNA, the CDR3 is TGCAGTGCTAGAACCCCCGACAGGGTTAGGGAGCAGTACTTC. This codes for CSARTPDRVREQYF.

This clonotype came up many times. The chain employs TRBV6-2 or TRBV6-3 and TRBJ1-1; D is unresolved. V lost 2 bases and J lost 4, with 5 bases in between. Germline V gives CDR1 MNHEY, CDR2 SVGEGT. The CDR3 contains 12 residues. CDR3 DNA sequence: TGTGCCAGCAGTTACCGGAGCACTGAAGCTTTCTTT. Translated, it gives CASSYRSTEAFF.

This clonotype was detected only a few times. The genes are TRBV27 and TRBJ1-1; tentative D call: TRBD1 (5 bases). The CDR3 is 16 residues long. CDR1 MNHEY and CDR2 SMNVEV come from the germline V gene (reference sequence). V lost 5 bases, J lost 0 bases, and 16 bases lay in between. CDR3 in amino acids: CASSPGTGPMNTEAFF. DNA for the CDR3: TGTGCCAGCAGTCCAGGGACGGGACCTATGAACACTGAAGCTTTCTTT.

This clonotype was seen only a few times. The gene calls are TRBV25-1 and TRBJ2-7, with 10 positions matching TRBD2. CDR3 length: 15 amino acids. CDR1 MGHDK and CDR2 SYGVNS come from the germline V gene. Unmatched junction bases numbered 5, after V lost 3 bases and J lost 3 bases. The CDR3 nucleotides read TGTGCCAGCAGTGACCTAGCGGGGGACATCTACGAGCAGTACTTC. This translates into CASSDLAGDIYEQYF.

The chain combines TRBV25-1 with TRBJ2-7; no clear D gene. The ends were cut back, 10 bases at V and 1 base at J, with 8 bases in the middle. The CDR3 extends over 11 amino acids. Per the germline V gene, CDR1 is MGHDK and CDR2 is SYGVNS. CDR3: CATKISYEQYF. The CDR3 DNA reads TGTGCCACCAAGATATCCTACGAGCAGTACTTC.

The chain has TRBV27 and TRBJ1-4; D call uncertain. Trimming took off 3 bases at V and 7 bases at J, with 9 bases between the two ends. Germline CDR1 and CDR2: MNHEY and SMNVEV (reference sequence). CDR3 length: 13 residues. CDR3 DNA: TGTGCCAGCAGTTTTTTAGGAACTGAAAAACTGTTTTTT. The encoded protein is CASSFLGTEKLFF.

CDR3: CAIGKVGELFF. The CDR3 bases are TGTGCCATCGGTAAAGTGGGGGAGCTGTTTTTT. J is TRBJ2-2 and V is TRBV10-3; D is unclear. This CDR3 contains 11 residues. Germline CDR1 ENHRY, CDR2 SYGVKD. Trimming took 8 bases from V and 8 from J, leaving 9 bases between them.

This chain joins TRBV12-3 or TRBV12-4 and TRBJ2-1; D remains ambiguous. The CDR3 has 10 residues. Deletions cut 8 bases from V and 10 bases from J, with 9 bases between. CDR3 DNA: TGTGCCAGCGGCCCCGGAGAGCAGTTCTTC. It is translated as CASGPGEQFF.

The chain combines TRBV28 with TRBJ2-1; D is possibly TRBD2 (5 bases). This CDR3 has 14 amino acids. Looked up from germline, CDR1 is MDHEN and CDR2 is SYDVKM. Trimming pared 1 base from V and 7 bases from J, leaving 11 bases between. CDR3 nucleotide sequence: TGTGCCAGCAGTTTATATCGGGGTACGAATGAGCAGTTCTTC. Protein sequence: CASSLYRGTNEQFF.